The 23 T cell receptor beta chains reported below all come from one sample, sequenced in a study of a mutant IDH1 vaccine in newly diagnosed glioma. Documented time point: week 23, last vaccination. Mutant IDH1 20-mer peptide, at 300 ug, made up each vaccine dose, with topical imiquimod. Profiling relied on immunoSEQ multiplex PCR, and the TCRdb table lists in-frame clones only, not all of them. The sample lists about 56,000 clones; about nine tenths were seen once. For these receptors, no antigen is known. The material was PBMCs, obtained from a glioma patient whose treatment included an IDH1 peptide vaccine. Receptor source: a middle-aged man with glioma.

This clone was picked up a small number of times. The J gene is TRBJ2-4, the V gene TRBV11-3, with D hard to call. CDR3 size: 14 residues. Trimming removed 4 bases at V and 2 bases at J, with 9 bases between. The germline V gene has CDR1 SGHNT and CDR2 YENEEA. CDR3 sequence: CASSWMSPKNIQYF. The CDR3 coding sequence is TGTGCCAGCAGCTGGATGAGTCCCAAAAACATTCAGTACTTC.

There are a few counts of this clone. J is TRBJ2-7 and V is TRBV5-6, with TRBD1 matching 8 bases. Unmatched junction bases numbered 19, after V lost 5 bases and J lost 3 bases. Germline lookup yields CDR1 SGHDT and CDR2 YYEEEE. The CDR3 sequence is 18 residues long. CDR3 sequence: CASRSGTGGVASRYEQYF. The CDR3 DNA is TGTGCCAGCAGGTCGGGGACAGGTGGAGTAGCATCCCGCTACGAGCAGTACTTC.

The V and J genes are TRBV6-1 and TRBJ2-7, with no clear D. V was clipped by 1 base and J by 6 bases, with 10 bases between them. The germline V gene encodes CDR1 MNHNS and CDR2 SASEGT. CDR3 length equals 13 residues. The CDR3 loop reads CASSEGRRFEQYF. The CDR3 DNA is TGTGCCAGCAGTGAAGGCCGTCGTTTCGAGCAGTACTTC.

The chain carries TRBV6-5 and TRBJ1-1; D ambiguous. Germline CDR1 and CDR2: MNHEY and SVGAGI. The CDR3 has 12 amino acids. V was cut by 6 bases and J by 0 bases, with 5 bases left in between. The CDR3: CASRTLNTEAFF. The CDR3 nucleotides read TGTGCCAGCAGGACCCTGAACACTGAAGCTTTCTTT.

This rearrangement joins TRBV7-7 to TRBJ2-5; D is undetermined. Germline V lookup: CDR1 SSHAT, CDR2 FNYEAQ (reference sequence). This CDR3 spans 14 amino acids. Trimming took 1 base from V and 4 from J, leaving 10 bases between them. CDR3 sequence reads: CASSLGDGVETQYF. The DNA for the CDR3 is TGTGCCAGCAGCTTAGGTGACGGAGTAGAGACCCAGTACTTC.

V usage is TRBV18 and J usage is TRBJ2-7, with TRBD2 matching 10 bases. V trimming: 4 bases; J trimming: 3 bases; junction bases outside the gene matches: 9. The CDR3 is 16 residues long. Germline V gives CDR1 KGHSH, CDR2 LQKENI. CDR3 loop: CASSQPGLAFHYEQYF. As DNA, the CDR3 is TGTGCCAGCTCACAGCCGGGACTAGCGTTTCACTACGAGCAGTACTTC.

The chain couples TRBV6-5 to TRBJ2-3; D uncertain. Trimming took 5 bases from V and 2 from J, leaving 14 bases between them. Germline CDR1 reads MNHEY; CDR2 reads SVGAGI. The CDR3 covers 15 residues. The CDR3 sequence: CASSRSPRHTDTQYF. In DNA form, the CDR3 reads TGTGCCAGCAGTCGGAGCCCCAGACACACAGATACGCAGTATTTT.

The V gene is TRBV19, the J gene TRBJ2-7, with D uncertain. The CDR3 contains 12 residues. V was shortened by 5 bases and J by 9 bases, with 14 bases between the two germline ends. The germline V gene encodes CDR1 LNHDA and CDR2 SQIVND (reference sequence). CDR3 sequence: CASSRALGGQYF. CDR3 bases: TGTGCCAGTAGTCGGGCCTTGGGCGGGCAGTACTTC.

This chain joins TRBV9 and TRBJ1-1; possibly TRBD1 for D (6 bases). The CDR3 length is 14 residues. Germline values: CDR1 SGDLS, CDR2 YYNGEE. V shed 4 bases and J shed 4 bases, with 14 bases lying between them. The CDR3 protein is CASSPRRGGTEAFF. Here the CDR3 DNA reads TGTGCCAGCAGCCCAAGGAGGGGGGGCACTGAAGCTTTCTTT.

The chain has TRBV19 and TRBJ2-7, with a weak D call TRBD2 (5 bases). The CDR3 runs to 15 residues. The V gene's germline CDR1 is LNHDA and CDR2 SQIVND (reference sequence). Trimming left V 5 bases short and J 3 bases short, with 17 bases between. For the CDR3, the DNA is TGTGCCAGTAGTCGTCGGGGAGACGGACTCTACGAGCAGTACTTC. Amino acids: CASSRRGDGLYEQYF.

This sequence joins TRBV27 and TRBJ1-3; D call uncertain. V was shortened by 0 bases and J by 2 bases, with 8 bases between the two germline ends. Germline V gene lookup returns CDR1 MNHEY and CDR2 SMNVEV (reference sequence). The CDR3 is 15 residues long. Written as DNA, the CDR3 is TGTGCCAGCAGTTTATCTGAGGGCACTGGAAACACCATATATTTT. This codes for CASSLSEGTGNTIYF.

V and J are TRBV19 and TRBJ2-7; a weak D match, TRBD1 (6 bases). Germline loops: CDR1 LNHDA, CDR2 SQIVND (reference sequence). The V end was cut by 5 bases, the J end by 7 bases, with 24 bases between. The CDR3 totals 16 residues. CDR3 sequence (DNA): TGTGCCAGTAGTGTCAACAGGGCCCGCAAAGCTGGGGAGCAGTACTTC. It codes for CASSVNRARKAGEQYF.

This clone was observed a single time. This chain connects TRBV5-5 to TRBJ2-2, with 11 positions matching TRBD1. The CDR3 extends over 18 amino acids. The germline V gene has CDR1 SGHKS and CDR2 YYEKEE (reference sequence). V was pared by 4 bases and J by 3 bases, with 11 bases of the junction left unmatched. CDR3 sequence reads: CASSLVPGQGGDTGELFF. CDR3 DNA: TGTGCCAGCAGCCTAGTCCCGGGACAGGGGGGCGACACCGGGGAGCTGTTTTTT.

CDR3 in amino acids: CASSKPGLAGGEAYEQYF. Written as DNA, the CDR3 is TGTGCCAGCAGCAAACCGGGACTAGCGGGAGGGGAGGCCTACGAGCAGTACTTC. The chain recombines TRBV21-1 with TRBJ2-7; the D call TRBD2 from the table was never checked on the DNA. TRBV21-1 is a documented pseudogene. This CDR3 is built from 18 residues.

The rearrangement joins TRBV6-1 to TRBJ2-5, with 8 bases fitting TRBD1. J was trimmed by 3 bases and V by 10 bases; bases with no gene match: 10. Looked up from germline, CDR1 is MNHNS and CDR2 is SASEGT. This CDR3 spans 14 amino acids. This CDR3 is CAIPGQGREETQYF. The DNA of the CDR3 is TGTGCCATCCCCGGACAGGGAAGGGAAGAGACCCAGTACTTC.

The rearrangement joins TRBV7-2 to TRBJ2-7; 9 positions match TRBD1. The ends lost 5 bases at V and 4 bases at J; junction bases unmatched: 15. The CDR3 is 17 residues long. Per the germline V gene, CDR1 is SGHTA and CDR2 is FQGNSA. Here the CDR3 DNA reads TGTGCCAGCAGCCCCCGAAAGCCTGGACAGGGGCGATACGAGCAGTACTTC. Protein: CASSPRKPGQGRYEQYF. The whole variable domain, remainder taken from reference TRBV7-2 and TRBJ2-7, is GAGVSQSPSNKVTEKGKDVELRCDPISGHTALYWYRQSLGQGLEFLIYFQGNSAPDKSGLPSDRFSAERTGGSVSTLTIQRTQQEDSAVYLCASSPRKPGQGRYEQYFGPGTRLTVT.

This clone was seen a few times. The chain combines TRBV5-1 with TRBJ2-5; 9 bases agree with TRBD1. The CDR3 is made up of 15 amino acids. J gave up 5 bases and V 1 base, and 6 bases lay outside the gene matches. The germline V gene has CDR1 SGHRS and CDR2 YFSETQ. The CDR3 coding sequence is TGCGCCAGCAGCTTGACAGGGGGCACTTATGAGACCCAGTACTTC. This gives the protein CASSLTGGTYETQYF.

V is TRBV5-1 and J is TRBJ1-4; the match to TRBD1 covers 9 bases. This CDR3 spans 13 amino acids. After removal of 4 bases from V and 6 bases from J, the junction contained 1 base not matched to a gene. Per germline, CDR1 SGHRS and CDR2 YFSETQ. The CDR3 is CASSRTGDEKLFF. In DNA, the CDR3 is TGCGCCAGCAGCCGGACAGGGGATGAAAAACTGTTTTTT.

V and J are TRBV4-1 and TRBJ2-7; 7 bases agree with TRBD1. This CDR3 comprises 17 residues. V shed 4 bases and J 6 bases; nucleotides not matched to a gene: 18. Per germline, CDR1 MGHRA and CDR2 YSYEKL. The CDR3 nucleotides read TGCGCCAGCAGCCGACTCGGGATCAGACAGGGAAAATCCGAGCAGTACTTC. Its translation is CASSRLGIRQGKSEQYF.

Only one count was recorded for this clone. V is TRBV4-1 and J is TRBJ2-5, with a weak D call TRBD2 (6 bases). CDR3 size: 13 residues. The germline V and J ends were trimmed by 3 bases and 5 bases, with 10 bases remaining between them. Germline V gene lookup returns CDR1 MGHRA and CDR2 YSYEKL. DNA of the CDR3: TGCGCCAGCAGCCAGACTAGAGGCGAGACCCAGTACTTC. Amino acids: CASSQTRGETQYF.

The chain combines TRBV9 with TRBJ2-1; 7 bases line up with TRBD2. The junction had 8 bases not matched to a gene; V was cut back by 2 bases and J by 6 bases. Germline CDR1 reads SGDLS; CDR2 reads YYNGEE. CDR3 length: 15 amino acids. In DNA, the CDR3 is TGTGCCAGCAGCGTGAGTGGGAGGGCGGTCAATGAGCAGTTCTTC. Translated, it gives CASSVSGRAVNEQFF.

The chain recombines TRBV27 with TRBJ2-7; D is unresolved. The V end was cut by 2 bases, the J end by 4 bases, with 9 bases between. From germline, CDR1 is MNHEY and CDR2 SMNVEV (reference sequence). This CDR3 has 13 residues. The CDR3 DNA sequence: TGTGCCAGCAGTTTAGGACGCGGTTACGAGCAGTACTTC. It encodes CASSLGRGYEQYF.

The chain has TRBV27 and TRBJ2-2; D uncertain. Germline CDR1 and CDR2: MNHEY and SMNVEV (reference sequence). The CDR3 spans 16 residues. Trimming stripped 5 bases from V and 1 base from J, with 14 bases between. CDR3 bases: TGTGCCAGCAGTACACCGATAACTAAGAACACCGGGGAGCTGTTTTTT. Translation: CASSTPITKNTGELFF.